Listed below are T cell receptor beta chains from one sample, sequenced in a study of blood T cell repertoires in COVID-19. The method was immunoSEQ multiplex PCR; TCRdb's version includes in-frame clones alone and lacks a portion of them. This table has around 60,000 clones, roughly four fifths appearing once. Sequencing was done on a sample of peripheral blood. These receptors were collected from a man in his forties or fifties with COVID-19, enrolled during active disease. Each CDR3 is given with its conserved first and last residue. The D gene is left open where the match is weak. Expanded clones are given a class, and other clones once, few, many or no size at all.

TGTGCCAGCAGTTTCGCACCCGGACAGGGCGGGCAAAATACGCAGTATTTT,CASSFAPGQGGQNTQYF,TRBJ2-3,TRBV7-2,TRBD1,once
TGTGCCAGCAGTTACTCCCAGGGCTACGAGCAGTACTTC,CASSYSQGYEQYF,TRBJ2-7,TRBV6-6,-,-
TGTGCCAGCAGCTTGTATGCGGTTATGAACACTGAAGCTTTCTTT,CASSLYAVMNTEAFF,TRBJ1-1,TRBV5-4,-,once
TGTGCCAGCAGCTTGCAGGGGGCGTCCGATACGCAGTATTTT,CASSLQGASDTQYF,TRBJ2-3,TRBV5-6,TRBD1,-
TGTGCCAGCAGCTTAGGTCAGGGGGCGTTCACCGGGGAGCTGTTTTTT,CASSLGQGAFTGELFF,TRBJ2-2,TRBV7-9,TRBD1,-
TGTGCCATCAGTGAGTCGGGAGGGCCAGATACGCAGTATTTT,CAISESGGPDTQYF,TRBJ2-3,TRBV10-3,TRBD2,-
TGTGCCAGCAGCTTAGCAGGGGAGGATGAGCAGTTCTTC,CASSLAGEDEQFF,TRBJ2-1,TRBV7-9,-,few
TGCGCCAGCAGCCAAGGACTAGCTCGGGAGACCCAGTACTTC,CASSQGLARETQYF,TRBJ2-5,TRBV5-1,TRBD2,once
TGTGCCAGCACCCCCGGCGGTTTTGGGGCCAACGTCCTGACTTTC,CASTPGGFGANVLTF,TRBJ2-6,TRBV6-2/TRBV6-3,-,-
TGTGCCAGCAGTTTCCCCTCGAGACAGGTCTATAGCAATCAGCCCCAGCATTTT,CASSFPSRQVYSNQPQHF,TRBJ1-5,TRBV28,-,once
TGTGCCAGCAGTCCCCAGGTCCGGGGGGTGAACACTGAAGCTTTCTTT,CASSPQVRGVNTEAFF,TRBJ1-1,TRBV27,-,-
TGTGCCAGCAGCGTAGAGGGCAGGGCCTATGGCTACACCTTC,CASSVEGRAYGYTF,TRBJ1-2,TRBV9,-,few
TGTGCCAGCAGTGGGAGGGAAACGAACACTGAAGCTTTCTTT,CASSGRETNTEAFF,TRBJ1-1,TRBV2,-,few
TGTGCCACCAGTGATGTACAGGGGATCACTAATGAAAAACTGTTTTTT,CATSDVQGITNEKLFF,TRBJ1-4,TRBV24-1,TRBD1,-
TGCAGCGTTGTTGGTAGCGGGAAGGGTGAGCAGTTCTTC,CSVVGSGKGEQFF,TRBJ2-1,TRBV29-1,TRBD2,-
TGTGCCAGCAGTGAACCGGGACAGGGGGTATGGGACACCATATATTTT,CASSEPGQGVWDTIYF,TRBJ1-3,TRBV25-1,TRBD1,-
TGTGCCAGCAACAAGCCTTGGGGGACAGACTCCTACGAGCAGTACTTC,CASNKPWGTDSYEQYF,TRBJ2-7,TRBV28,TRBD1,once
TGCGCCAGCAGCCCCGCAGCAGGCAGCCAGAACACTGAAGCTTTCTTT,CASSPAAGSQNTEAFF,TRBJ1-1,TRBV5-1,-,-
TGTGCCAGCAGCTTACGGACTAGCGGGAGAGCTTCCAATGAGCAGTTCTTC,CASSLRTSGRASNEQFF,TRBJ2-1,TRBV11-2,TRBD2,-
TGTGCCAGCTCACAAAGCGGGAGTAGCTACAATGAGCAGTTCTTC,CASSQSGSSYNEQFF,TRBJ2-1,TRBV18,TRBD2,-
TGTGCCAGCAGTTTTGGTGGAGATGCGACCCAGTACTTC,CASSFGGDATQYF,TRBJ2-5,TRBV27,-,-